A single T cell receptor (beta chain) is shown here with its context. The entry originates in a study of blood T cell repertoires in COVID-19. Study-level information: From T cells, B-cell-depleted T cells, or PBMCs came the material, which was cDNA or gDNA.

The method was immunoSEQ multiplex PCR; TCRdb's version includes in-frame clones alone and lacks a portion of them. Counted here are over 150,000 clones, roughly 82% occurring once; the ten biggest clones make up roughly 13%. The V and J ends lost 4 bases and 1 base, in that order; junction bases with no gene match: 12. CDR1 is KGHSH, CDR2 LQKENI, per germline. The CDR3 is 19 residues long. The sequencing sample was made of peripheral blood. The chain recombines TRBV18 with TRBJ2-2; 10 bases are shared with TRBD1. The source of this sequence is a human donor in a cohort sampled during active COVID-19. The CDR3 spells CASSLLRDRGSRNTGELFF. CDR3 in DNA: TGTGCCAGCTCACTCCTCCGGGACAGGGGATCTAGGAACACCGGGGAGCTGTTTTTT. Looking up the rest from reference TRBV18 and TRBJ2-2 gives the full variable domain: NAGVMQNPRHLVRRRGQEARLRCSPMKGHSHVYWYRQLPEEGLKFMVYLQKENIIDESGMPKERFSAEFPKEGPSILRIQQVVRGDSAAYFCASSLLRDRGSRNTGELFFGEGSRLTVL.